This T cell receptor (beta chain) was identified during a study of shared clonotypes between healthy human individuals. Donors had no recently reported acute infections or vaccinations and were HIV-negative. Naive CD4+ cells were CD45RA-selected; the remaining cells were memory. Broader study findings: Apart from blood, nothing was sampled; tissue repertoires likely differ. Despite large depth, rarefaction showed incomplete sorted-subset sequencing.

The CDR3 is made up of 17 amino acids. Germline-derived CDR1 and CDR2 are SSHAT and FNYEAQ (reference sequence). J lost 3 bases, V lost 4 bases, and 5 bases had no gene match. Sequencing used immunoSEQ multiplex PCR; TCRdb keeps in-frame clones, though not all of them. The data hold some 2,500,000 clones, with roughly 93% observed a single time. Remarks on this clone: Its antigen remains unknown.

Sample: naive CD4+ T cells from PBMCs. Subset denoted: CD45RA+ positively selected. The chain is built from TRBV7-7 and TRBJ2-1, with 14 bases identical to TRBD2. This TCR was recovered from a man aged 18-30 years in good health. Some clones in this sample may be carry-over from other donors' samples. Written as DNA, the CDR3 is TGTGCCAGCAGCTGTCGAGGACTAGCGGGGGGCTACAATGAGCAGTTCTTC. This codes for CASSCRGLAGGYNEQFF.